These 10 T cell receptor beta chains came from one sample sequenced in a study of beta chain features in type 1 diabetes. Expressed TCRB transcripts were sequenced, since all the RNA that had been isolated was reverse transcribed. Libraries were prepared by immunoSEQ multiplex PCR; TCRdb keeps only in-frame clonotypes and omits some of them. The sample includes almost 350,000 clones, roughly 8% of them seen just once. Material for sequencing was central memory CD4+ T cells from blood. These receptors were taken from a woman between 18 and 29 years old in good health.

This clone was seen many times. The V call is TRBV10-3, the J call TRBJ2-1; 7 bases are a match to TRBD2. This CDR3 has 15 amino acids. V was clipped by 6 bases and J by 4 bases; unmatched bases: 9. Germline CDR1 ENHRY, CDR2 SYGVKD. The CDR3 DNA follows: TGTGCCATCAGCTCTAGACGGGGGGAGTACAATGAGCAGTTCTTC. Protein product: CAISSRRGEYNEQFF.

This clone was recorded a few times. This chain connects TRBV19 to TRBJ2-1; unclear D gene. V was trimmed by 0 bases and J by 0 bases, leaving 12 bases between them. Germline V gene lookup returns CDR1 LNHDA and CDR2 SQIVND (reference sequence). The CDR3 is 17 residues long. CDR3: CASSIDLRPDSYNEQFF. CDR3 in DNA: TGTGCCAGTAGTATAGATCTCCGGCCTGACTCCTACAATGAGCAGTTCTTC.

The CDR3 loop is CASSLGLLSYEQYF. CDR3 nucleotides: TGTGCCAGCAGCCTCGGACTACTTTCCTACGAGCAGTACTTC. The rearrangement links TRBV11-2 to TRBJ2-7, with D maybe TRBD2 (6 bases). CDR1 and CDR2 (germline): SGHAT, FQNNGV. V dropped 5 bases and J dropped 1 base, with 12 bases sitting between them. This CDR3 region has 14 residues.

This clone was found a few times. The genes are TRBV4-2 and TRBJ1-2, with TRBD1 as a possible D gene (6 bases). V was clipped by 3 bases and J by 3 bases, with 23 bases between them. CDR1 is LGHNA and CDR2 is YNFKEQ in the germline V gene. This CDR3 has 18 residues. The CDR3 is CASSQGRKNQGLYYGYTF. The CDR3, as DNA: TGTGCCAGCAGCCAGGGCCGTAAAAACCAGGGGCTTTACTATGGCTACACCTTC.

The V gene is TRBV7-9, the J gene TRBJ2-1; TRBD2 matches at 8 bases. The CDR3 extends over 15 amino acids. The germline CDR1 and CDR2 sequences are SEHNR and FQNEAQ (reference sequence). V was pared by 7 bases and J by 4 bases, with 9 bases of the junction left unmatched. In DNA form, the CDR3 reads TGTGCCAGCATCTGGGGACTAGGACTTTACAATGAGCAGTTCTTC. As protein: CASIWGLGLYNEQFF.

The V and J genes are TRBV2 and TRBJ1-5; TRBD1 might be the D (5 bases). V lost 4 bases and J lost 2, with 9 bases in between. Per the germline V gene, CDR1 is SNHLY and CDR2 is FYNNEI. This CDR3 is built from 14 residues. CDR3 protein: CASSVRDGNQPQHF. The CDR3 bases are TGTGCCAGCAGTGTCAGGGACGGCAATCAGCCCCAGCATTTT.

This clone turned up a few times. V gene TRBV7-2 combines with J gene TRBJ2-7; 12 bases align to TRBD2. V trimming: 5 bases; J trimming: 4 bases; junction bases outside the gene matches: 6. The CDR3 spans 15 residues. Germline CDR1 SGHTA, CDR2 FQGNSA. DNA for the CDR3: TGTGCCAGCAGCCGACTAGCGGGAGAGGGATACGAGCAGTACTTC. Translated: CASSRLAGEGYEQYF. Together with reference TRBV7-2 and TRBJ2-7, the CDR3 gives the full variable domain: GAGVSQSPSNKVTEKGKDVELRCDPISGHTALYWYRQSLGQGLEFLIYFQGNSAPDKSGLPSDRFSAERTGGSVSTLTIQRTQQEDSAVYLCASSRLAGEGYEQYFGPGTRLTVT.

This clone was found many times. This rearrangement joins TRBV7-3 to TRBJ2-2; 11 bases fit TRBD2. This CDR3 spans 18 amino acids. The J segment lost 5 bases and the V segment lost 4 bases, leaving 12 bases of the junction unmatched. Germline assignment: CDR1 SGHTA and CDR2 FQGTGA. The DNA of the CDR3 is TGTGCCAGCAGCTGGACAGGACTTGGGACTAGCGGTACCGGGGAGCTGTTTTTT. Amino acid sequence: CASSWTGLGTSGTGELFF.

Many counts were recorded for this clone. CDR3: CASSEHRTVTIAFF. The CDR3 nucleotides read TGTGCCAGCAGCGAACATAGGACAGTAACAATAGCTTTCTTT. The chain combines TRBV11-2 with TRBJ1-1; a possible D gene is TRBD1 (6 bases). The ends were cut back, 5 bases at V and 10 bases at J, with 20 bases in the middle. Per germline, CDR1 SGHAT and CDR2 FQNNGV. The CDR3 runs to 14 residues.

The gene calls are TRBV5-1 and TRBJ2-2; 12 bases line up with TRBD2. This CDR3 spans 16 amino acids. Trimming took 4 bases from V and 9 from J; bases not matched to a gene: 10. Germline CDR1 SGHRS, CDR2 YFSETQ. CDR3 nucleotides: TGCGCCAGCAGCAGAACGACTAGCGGGAGTATATGGGAGCTGTTTTTT. It translates to CASSRTTSGSIWELFF.